The 6 T cell receptor beta chains given below trace back to one sample, sequenced in a study of blood T cells in healthy people across ages. The authors ran a second PCR of 7 to 11 cycles using a sample-barcoded 5' primer and a J-beta primer mix. One entry per CDR3 protein results from TCRdb running MiXCR on the 5' RACE reads. The table shows 600,000 to 1,000,000 distinct CDR3 sequences, with roughly 25% occurring only once. The same specimen was also included in a second study, on T cells of mothers and their children.

The sequenced sample was blood. These receptors were obtained from a boy between 10 and 17 years old in good health.

The V and J genes are TRBV20-1 and TRBJ2-1; D remains ambiguous. With 1 base removed from V and 0 bases from J, the gap between germline ends came to 4 bases. Germline V CDR1 and CDR2: DFQATT, SNEGSKA (reference sequence). The CDR3 is 13 amino acids. As DNA, the CDR3 is TGCAGTGCTAGAGCAGACTCCTACAATGAGCAGTTCTTC. As protein: CSARADSYNEQFF.

The gene calls are TRBV28 and TRBJ2-1; 7 nucleotides agree with TRBD2. Trimming cost V 1 base and J 3 bases; bases outside gene matches: 9. CDR3 length equals 17 residues. Germline assignment: CDR1 MDHEN and CDR2 SYDVKM. The CDR3 bases are TGTGCCAGCAGTTTATTAGTCGCGGGGGACGGCTACAATGAGCAGTTCTTC. Protein sequence: CASSLLVAGDGYNEQFF.

V usage is TRBV18 and J usage is TRBJ2-5, with 8 bases matching TRBD2. With V trimmed by 3 bases and J by 4 bases, 13 bases remained unmatched. The CDR3 length is 17 residues. CDR1 KGHSH and CDR2 LQKENI come from the germline V gene. CDR3: CASSPVVRGALGETQYF. The CDR3 coding sequence is TGTGCCAGCTCACCTGTCGTGCGGGGGGCGCTCGGAGAGACCCAGTACTTC.

This clonotype was picked up a small number of times. The V and J genes are TRBV20-1 and TRBJ1-2, with no clear D. CDR1 DFQATT and CDR2 SNEGSKA come from the germline V gene (reference sequence). V lost 6 bases and J 5 bases, leaving 16 bases between the germline ends. The CDR3 runs to 13 residues. CDR3 sequence reads: CSALSGSGYGYTF. The CDR3 bases are TGCAGTGCCCTGTCGGGGAGTGGGTATGGCTACACCTTC.

A word on this clonotype: One end of the junction is discordant with germline, which a read error may explain. J is TRBJ1-5 and V is TRBV7-9; D gene unclear. The CDR3 has 13 residues. Looked up from germline, CDR1 is SEHNR and CDR2 is FQNEAQ (reference sequence). CDR3 DNA: TGTGCCAGCAGCTTCCTGGGGTGGGAGCCCCAGCACTTT. Translation gives CASSFLGWEPQHF. Filled out from reference TRBV7-9 and TRBJ1-5, the complete variable domain reads DTGVSQNPRHKITKRGQNVTFRCDPISEHNRLYWYRQTLGQGPEFLTYFQNEAQLEKSRLLSDRFSAERPKGSFSTLEIQRTEQGDSAMYLCASSFLGWEPQHFGDGTRLSIL.

This clonotype was counted a few times. This chain connects TRBV20-1 to TRBJ2-3; tentative D call: TRBD2 (6 bases). The CDR3 is 12 residues long. The V gene's germline CDR1 is DFQATT and CDR2 SNEGSKA (reference sequence). V dropped 0 bases and J dropped 8 bases, with 9 bases sitting between them. The CDR3 bases are TGCAGTGCTAGAGAGTCCGGGGGTACGCAGTATTTT. Encoded protein: CSARESGGTQYF.